Listed here are 22 T cell receptor beta chains from one sample, sequenced in a study of blood T cell repertoires in COVID-19. Sequencing used immunoSEQ multiplex PCR; TCRdb keeps in-frame clones, though not all of them. The profile shows 200,000 to 300,000 clones, more than 80% of them singletons. Sequenced material: peripheral blood. These TCRs come from a woman of 80 years or more with COVID-19, enrolled during active disease.

The rearrangement links TRBV19 to TRBJ1-5, with 7 positions matching TRBD1. This CDR3 is 15 amino acids long. V trimming: 4 bases; J trimming: 5 bases; junction bases outside the gene matches: 8. Germline V gene lookup returns CDR1 LNHDA and CDR2 SQIVND (reference sequence). In DNA, the CDR3 is TGTGCCAGTAGTACCCCCGAGACAGGGTATCAGCCCCAGCATTTT. Translating gives CASSTPETGYQPQHF. Full variable domain (outside the CDR3, taken from reference TRBV19 and TRBJ1-5): DGGITQSPKYLFRKEGQNVTLSCEQNLNHDAMYWYRQDPGQGLRLIYYSQIVNDFQKGDIAEGYSVSREKKESFPLTVTSAQKNPTAFYLCASSTPETGYQPQHFGDGTRLSIL.

The chain links TRBV7-3 to TRBJ2-3, with 14 bases lining up with TRBD2. Germline V lookup: CDR1 SGHTA, CDR2 FQGTGA. The CDR3 extends over 20 amino acids. With V trimmed by 4 bases and J by 4 bases, 16 bases remained unmatched. The CDR3 DNA is TGTGCCAGCAGCTCGCGTATGAAGACTAGCGGGAGGGGATTTGCAGATACGCAGTATTTT. It encodes CASSSRMKTSGRGFADTQYF. The variable domain in full, with the rest retrieved from reference TRBV7-3 and TRBJ2-3, is GAGVSQTPSNKVTEKGKYVELRCDPISGHTALYWYRQSLGQGPEFLIYFQGTGAADDSGLPNDRFFAVRPEGSVSTLKIQRTERGDSAVYLCASSSRMKTSGRGFADTQYFGPGTRLTVL.

The rearrangement uses TRBV5-1 and TRBJ2-5; 10 positions agree with TRBD2. With V trimmed by 8 bases and J by 5 bases, 15 bases remained unmatched. Germline CDR1 SGHRS, CDR2 YFSETQ. The CDR3 is 16 amino acids. DNA of the CDR3: TGCGCCAGTTACTTGGATATAGGAGCGGGAGGGGAGACCCAGTACTTC. Translated, it gives CASYLDIGAGGETQYF. The full variable domain, rest sourced from reference TRBV5-1 and TRBJ2-5, is KAGVTQTPRYLIKTRGQQVTLSCSPISGHRSVSWYQQTPGQGLQFLFEYFSETQRNKGNFPGRFSGRQFSNSRSEMNVSTLELGDSALYLCASYLDIGAGGETQYFGPGTRLLVL.

This clone has just one count. The genes are TRBV19 and TRBJ2-7; D unclear. CDR1 is LNHDA and CDR2 is SQIVND in the germline V gene (reference sequence). Trimming took off 5 bases at V and 0 bases at J, with 14 bases between the two ends. The CDR3 covers 15 residues. Here the CDR3 reads CASSPIRTSSYEQYF. CDR3 nucleotides: TGTGCCAGTAGTCCGATAAGAACGAGCTCCTACGAGCAGTACTTC.

V gene TRBV12-3 or TRBV12-4 combines with J gene TRBJ1-2, with D unresolved. V shed 2 bases and J shed 7 bases, with 11 bases lying between them. The CDR3 is 13 residues long. This CDR3 is CASSLSVIPGYTF. The CDR3 DNA follows: TGTGCCAGCAGTTTAAGCGTCATACCTGGCTACACCTTC.

This clone was counted once. The chain links TRBV2 to TRBJ1-2; 8 bases are a match to TRBD1. After removal of 6 bases from V and 5 bases from J, the junction contained 11 bases not matched to a gene. The CDR3 length is 15 residues. Germline V gene data show CDR1 as SNHLY and CDR2 as FYNNEI. The CDR3 region has the DNA TGTGCCAGCAGACGAGTGTGGACAGGGTGGTATGGCTACACCTTC. It codes for CASRRVWTGWYGYTF.

V usage is TRBV24-1 and J usage is TRBJ2-5, with 8 bases identical to TRBD1. Germline values: CDR1 KGHDR, CDR2 SFDVKD. CDR3 length: 16 residues. Trimming removed 0 bases from V and 2 bases from J; junction bases left unmatched: 4. As DNA, the CDR3 is TGTGCCACCAGTGATTTGCGGACAGGGAAGCAAGAGACCCAGTACTTC. This translates into CATSDLRTGKQETQYF.

The V call is TRBV27, the J call TRBJ1-1; perhaps TRBD1 as D (5 bases). The CDR3 sequence is 13 residues long. Germline values: CDR1 MNHEY, CDR2 SMNVEV (reference sequence). Trimming took 5 bases from V and 5 from J, leaving 12 bases between them. CDR3 coding DNA: TGTGCCAGCAGTCCCCTACGGGGGACTGAAGCTTTCTTT. It yields the protein CASSPLRGTEAFF.

This sequence joins TRBV27 and TRBJ2-7, with TRBD1 matching over 7 bases. Losses at the gene ends were 5 bases for V and 6 bases for J; bases not matched to a gene: 7. Germline values: CDR1 MNHEY, CDR2 SMNVEV (reference sequence). CDR3 length: 13 amino acids. CDR3: CASSVAPGGEQYF. Here the CDR3 DNA reads TGTGCCAGCAGTGTGGCCCCAGGGGGCGAGCAGTACTTC.

The chain joins TRBV2 to TRBJ1-5; tentatively, D is TRBD1 (5 bases). Germline CDR1 and CDR2: SNHLY and FYNNEI. Trimming cost V 8 bases and J 0 bases, with 11 bases left between them. This CDR3 is built from 14 residues. The CDR3 DNA follows: TGTGCCAGCGGGGCGGACTATAGCAATCAGCCCCAGCATTTT. Translation: CASGADYSNQPQHF.

The CDR3 spells CASSQVRNTEAFF. The CDR3 region has the DNA TGTGCCAGCAGCCAAGTCCGTAACACTGAAGCTTTCTTT. The chain links TRBV3-1 (or the pseudogene TRBV3-2) to TRBJ1-1; D not resolved. Looked up from germline, CDR1 is LGHDT and CDR2 is YNNKEL (reference sequence). The CDR3 length is 13 residues. V dropped 1 base and J dropped 2 bases, with 5 bases sitting between them.

The genes are TRBV9 and TRBJ1-6, with a tentative D call TRBD1 (6 bases). The V gene's germline CDR1 is SGDLS and CDR2 YYNGEE. This CDR3 is built from 17 residues. Trimming removed 4 bases from V and 4 bases from J, with 18 bases in between. CDR3 protein: CASSPGAGAGYNSPLHF. CDR3 DNA: TGTGCCAGCAGCCCGGGCGCAGGGGCCGGTTATAATTCACCCCTCCACTTT.

The table lists this clone with a few counts. The gene calls are TRBV27 and TRBJ2-7; tentative D call: TRBD2 (6 bases). Between the trimmed V and J ends, which lost 5 bases and 5 bases, there was a span of 10 bases. Germline V CDR1 and CDR2: MNHEY, SMNVEV (reference sequence). The CDR3 is 12 amino acids. The CDR3 spells CASSPGLNEQYF. The CDR3 DNA reads TGTGCCAGCAGTCCCGGACTAAACGAGCAGTACTTC.

This chain links TRBV7-2 with TRBJ2-7; 13 bases line up with TRBD2. V lost 3 bases and J lost 5; bases outside the gene matches: 4. Looked up from germline, CDR1 is SGHTA and CDR2 is FQGNSA. This CDR3 is 15 amino acids long. The CDR3 spells CASSFYGLAGDEQYF. CDR3 DNA: TGTGCCAGCAGCTTCTACGGACTAGCGGGAGACGAGCAGTACTTC.

This sequence joins TRBV30 and TRBJ1-2; no clear D gene. CDR3 length: 12 amino acids. The ends were cut back, 0 bases at V and 8 bases at J, with 10 bases in the middle. The germline V gene has CDR1 GTSNPN and CDR2 SVGIG (reference sequence). CDR3 loop: CAWSVRSRGYTF. The CDR3 nucleotides read TGTGCCTGGAGTGTACGGAGCCGGGGCTACACCTTC. The whole variable domain, filled in from reference TRBV30 and TRBJ1-2, reads SQTIHQWPATLVQPVGSPLSLECTVEGTSNPNLYWYRQAAGRGLQLLFYSVGIGQISSEVPQNLSASRPQDRQFILSSKKLLLSDSGFYLCAWSVRSRGYTFGSGTRLTVV.

This chain links TRBV6-5 with TRBJ1-4, with D possibly TRBD1 on 6 matching bases. Germline loops: CDR1 MNHEY, CDR2 SVGAGI. CDR3 length: 15 amino acids. Trimming removed 8 bases at V and 5 bases at J, with 18 bases between. The DNA for the CDR3 is TGTGCCAGCTCGAATAAGGGGGAATCCAATGAAAAACTGTTTTTT. This gives the protein CASSNKGESNEKLFF.

The chain recombines TRBV4-3 with TRBJ1-3, with 7 bases identical to TRBD1. CDR1 LGHNA and CDR2 YSLEER come from the germline V gene. The V and J ends lost 1 base and 7 bases, in that order; junction bases with no gene match: 7. The CDR3 is made up of 15 amino acids. Here the CDR3 DNA reads TGCGCCAGCAGCCAAGTTCCAGGGGGTGCGAACACCATATATTTT. Its protein is CASSQVPGGANTIYF.

This chain joins TRBV24-1 and TRBJ2-1; 7 bases map to TRBD2. This CDR3 spans 13 amino acids. The germline gives CDR1 KGHDR, CDR2 SFDVKD. V lost 9 bases to trimming and J lost 8 bases; unmatched junction nucleotides: 9. The CDR3 DNA sequence: TGTGCCACCTCTACTAGCGTCGTACATGAGCAGTTCTTC. Its protein product is CATSTSVVHEQFF.

This CDR3 reads CSVVGTSGSETQYF. The DNA of the CDR3 is TGCAGCGTTGTGGGGACTAGCGGGAGTGAGACCCAGTACTTC. The gene calls are TRBV29-1 and TRBJ2-5, with 14 nucleotides matching TRBD2. The CDR3 sequence is 14 residues long. The germline V gene has CDR1 SQVTM and CDR2 ANQGSEA. V lost 4 bases and J lost 5; bases outside the gene matches: 3.

This chain connects TRBV12-3 or TRBV12-4 to TRBJ1-5; D is possibly TRBD1 (6 bases). V lost 7 bases and J lost 5, with 12 bases in between. This CDR3 region has 13 residues. The CDR3 nucleotides are TGTGCCAGCAACAGGGAAGTGGATCAGCCCCAGCATTTT. As protein: CASNREVDQPQHF.

This clone was counted a few times. The rearrangement uses TRBV7-2 and TRBJ2-1, with unresolved D. Germline assignment: CDR1 SGHTA and CDR2 FQGNSA. The V gene lost 1 base and the J gene lost 8 bases, with 9 bases spanning the gap. The CDR3 is 13 amino acids. The CDR3 DNA sequence: TGTGCCAGCAGCTTAGAAGCGTCCCATGAGCAGTTCTTC. Translation gives CASSLEASHEQFF. Full variable domain (rest looked up from reference TRBV7-2 and TRBJ2-1): GAGVSQSPSNKVTEKGKDVELRCDPISGHTALYWYRQSLGQGLEFLIYFQGNSAPDKSGLPSDRFSAERTGGSVSTLTIQRTQQEDSAVYLCASSLEASHEQFFGPGTRLTVL.

The rearrangement uses TRBV2 and TRBJ2-1; TRBD1 aligns across 7 bases. Germline loops: CDR1 SNHLY, CDR2 FYNNEI. The CDR3 is 14 amino acids. J was trimmed by 6 bases and V by 8 bases; bases with no gene match: 10. Written as DNA, the CDR3 is TGTGCCAGCTTCGACAGGGCCTTCCCCAATGAGCAGTTCTTC. Its translation is CASFDRAFPNEQFF.